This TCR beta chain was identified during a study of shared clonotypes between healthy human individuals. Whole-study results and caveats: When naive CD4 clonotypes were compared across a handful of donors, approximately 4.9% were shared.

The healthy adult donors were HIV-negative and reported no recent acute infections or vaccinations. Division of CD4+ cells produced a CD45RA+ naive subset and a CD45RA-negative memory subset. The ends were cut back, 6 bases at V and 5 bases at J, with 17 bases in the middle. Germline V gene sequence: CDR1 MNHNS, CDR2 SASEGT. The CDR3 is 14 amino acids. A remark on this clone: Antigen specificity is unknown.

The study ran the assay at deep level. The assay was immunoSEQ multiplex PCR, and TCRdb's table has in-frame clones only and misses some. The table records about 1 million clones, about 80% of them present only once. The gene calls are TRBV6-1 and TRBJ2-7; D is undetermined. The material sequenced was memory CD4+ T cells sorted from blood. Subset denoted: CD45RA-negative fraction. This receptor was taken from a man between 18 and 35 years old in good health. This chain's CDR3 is CASSLGQRPHEQYF. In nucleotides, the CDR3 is TGTGCCAGCAGCTTAGGGCAGCGACCACACGAGCAGTACTTC.